These 2 T cell receptor beta chains originate from one sample sequenced in a study of blood T cell repertoires in COVID-19. The protocol was immunoSEQ multiplex PCR, while the TCRdb copy is restricted to in-frame clones and leaves out a portion. The sample lists roughly 190,000 clones; roughly 80% were seen once. The sample consisted of peripheral blood. The receptors derive from a human donor with acute or convalescent COVID-19. The donor label of this sample is uncertain.

This rearrangement joins TRBV28 to TRBJ2-5; D may be TRBD2 (5 bases). From germline, CDR1 is MDHEN and CDR2 SYDVKM. The ends were cut back, 4 bases at V and 13 bases at J, with 19 bases in the middle. The CDR3 is 13 residues long. CDR3 protein: CASSSPPGCGWYF. CDR3 bases: TGTGCCAGCAGTTCACCCCCGGGGTGCGGCTGGTACTTC.

The chain joins TRBV28 to TRBJ1-1; a weak D match, TRBD1 (5 bases). The ends were cut back, 6 bases at V and 3 bases at J, with 20 bases in the middle. CDR3 size: 16 residues. Germline values: CDR1 MDHEN, CDR2 SYDVKM. CDR3 DNA sequence: TGTGCCAGCAGGGGGATTGGGGGGAACGGGTACACTGAAGCTTTCTTT. It is translated as CASRGIGGNGYTEAFF.